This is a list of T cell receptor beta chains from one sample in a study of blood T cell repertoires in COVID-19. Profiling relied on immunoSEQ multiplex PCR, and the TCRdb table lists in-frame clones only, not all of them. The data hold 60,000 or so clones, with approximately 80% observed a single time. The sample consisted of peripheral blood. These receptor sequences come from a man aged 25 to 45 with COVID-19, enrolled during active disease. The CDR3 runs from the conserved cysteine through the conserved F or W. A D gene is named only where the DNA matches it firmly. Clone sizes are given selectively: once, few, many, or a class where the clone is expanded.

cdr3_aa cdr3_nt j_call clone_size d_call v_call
CASSREKLFF TGTGCCAGCAGTCGTGAAAAACTGTTTTTT TRBJ1-4 few . TRBV2
CASRDSQETQYF TGTGCCAGCAGGGACAGCCAAGAGACCCAGTACTTC TRBJ2-5 once . TRBV12-3/TRBV12-4
CASSWLDRTEGYEQYF TGTGCCAGCAGCTGGCTGGACAGGACAGAGGGCTACGAGCAGTACTTC TRBJ2-7 . TRBD1 TRBV7-9
CASSGPSHLGPQHF TGTGCCAGCAGTGGGCCAAGCCATTTAGGGCCCCAGCATTTT TRBJ1-5 once . TRBV6-2/TRBV6-3
CASSLSGARDYEQYF TGTGCCAGCAGCCTTAGCGGGGCTCGAGACTACGAGCAGTACTTC TRBJ2-7 . TRBD2 TRBV28
CASSEAPTGPGTDTQYF TGTGCCAGCAGTGAAGCCCCCACAGGGCCCGGCACAGATACGCAGTATTTT TRBJ2-3 . . TRBV6-1
CASSQDGQIDQPQHF TGCGCCAGCAGCCAAGATGGACAGATAGATCAGCCCCAGCATTTT TRBJ1-5 . . TRBV4-1
CASSPKTGDTGELFF TGTGCCAGCAGTCCGAAGACAGGGGACACCGGGGAGCTGTTTTTT TRBJ2-2 . TRBD1 TRBV6-4
CASSVGTVRVEKLFF TGTGCCAGCAGCGTCGGAACGGTTCGGGTTGAAAAACTGTTTTTT TRBJ1-4 . . TRBV9
CASSWDRGTGELFF TGTGCTAGCAGCTGGGACAGGGGCACCGGGGAGCTGTTTTTT TRBJ2-2 . TRBD1 TRBV7-7
CASSSLPSGATGELFF TGTGCCAGCAGCTCCCTCCCCAGCGGGGCAACCGGGGAGCTGTTTTTT TRBJ2-2 . TRBD2 TRBV7-2
CASSIGDATGKNTEAFF TGTGCCAGTAGTATTGGGGACGCGACAGGGAAGAACACTGAAGCTTTCTTT TRBJ1-1 . TRBD1 TRBV19
CASSLGQGANEKLFF TGTGCCAGCAGTTTGGGTCAGGGCGCGAATGAAAAACTGTTTTTT TRBJ1-4 . . TRBV28
CASSLDSQGNTEAFF TGCGCCAGCAGCTTGGATTCCCAGGGGAACACTGAAGCTTTCTTT TRBJ1-1 . . TRBV5-1
CASSYEFNEQFF TGTGCCAGCAGTTATGAGTTCAATGAGCAGTTCTTC TRBJ2-1 . . TRBV6-5